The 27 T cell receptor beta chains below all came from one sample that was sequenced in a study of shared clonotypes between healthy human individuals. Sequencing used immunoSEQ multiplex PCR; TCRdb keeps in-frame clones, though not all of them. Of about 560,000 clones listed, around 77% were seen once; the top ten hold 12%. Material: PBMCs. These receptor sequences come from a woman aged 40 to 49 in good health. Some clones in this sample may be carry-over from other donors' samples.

The CDR3 DNA reads TGTGCCAGCAGTCCTCGGCGGTGGGAGAAGGTCTACAATGAGCAGTTCTTC. This encodes CASSPRRWEKVYNEQFF. V is TRBV28 and J is TRBJ2-1; tentative D call: TRBD2 (5 bases). CDR1 and CDR2 (germline): MDHEN, SYDVKM. CDR3 length: 17 residues. Trimming left V 5 bases short and J 3 bases short, with 20 bases between.

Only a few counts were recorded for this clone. The CDR3 DNA sequence: TGTGCCTGGAGAGTACCCGGGACAGGCGAGCAGTACTTC. Translation gives CAWRVPGTGEQYF. The rearrangement links TRBV30 to TRBJ2-5, with 8 bases lining up with TRBD1. The J call could be wrong; TRBJ2-7 is a better fit for the DNA end. The V gene's germline CDR1 is GTSNPN and CDR2 SVGIG (reference sequence). This CDR3 spans 13 amino acids.

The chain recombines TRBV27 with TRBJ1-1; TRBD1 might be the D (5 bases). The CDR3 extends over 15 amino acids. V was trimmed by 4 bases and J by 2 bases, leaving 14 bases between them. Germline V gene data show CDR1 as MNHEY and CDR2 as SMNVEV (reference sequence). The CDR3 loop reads CASSSWDGINTEAFF. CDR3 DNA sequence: TGTGCCAGCAGTTCCTGGGACGGTATTAACACTGAAGCTTTCTTT.

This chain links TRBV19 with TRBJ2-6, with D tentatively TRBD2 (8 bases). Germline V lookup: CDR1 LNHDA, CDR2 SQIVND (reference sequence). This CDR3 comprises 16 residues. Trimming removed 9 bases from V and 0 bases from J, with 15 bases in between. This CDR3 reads CASREGAFSGANVLTF. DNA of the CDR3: TGTGCCAGCCGGGAGGGGGCATTCTCTGGGGCCAACGTCCTGACTTTC. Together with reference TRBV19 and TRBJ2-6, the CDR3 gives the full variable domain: DGGITQSPKYLFRKEGQNVTLSCEQNLNHDAMYWYRQDPGQGLRLIYYSQIVNDFQKGDIAEGYSVSREKKESFPLTVTSAQKNPTAFYLCASREGAFSGANVLTFGAGSRLTVL.

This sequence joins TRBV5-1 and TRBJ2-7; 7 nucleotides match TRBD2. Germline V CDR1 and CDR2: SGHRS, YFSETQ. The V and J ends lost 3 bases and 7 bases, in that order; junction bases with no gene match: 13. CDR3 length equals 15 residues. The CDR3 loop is CASSSSWRETGEQYF. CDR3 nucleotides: TGCGCCAGCAGCTCCTCATGGCGGGAGACGGGTGAGCAGTACTTC.

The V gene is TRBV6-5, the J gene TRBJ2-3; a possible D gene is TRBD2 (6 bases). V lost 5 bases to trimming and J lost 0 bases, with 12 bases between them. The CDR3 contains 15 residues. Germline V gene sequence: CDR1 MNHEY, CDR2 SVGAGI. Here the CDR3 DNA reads TGTGCCAGCAGTCCGGGACTTTATAGCACAGATACGCAGTATTTT. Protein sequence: CASSPGLYSTDTQYF.

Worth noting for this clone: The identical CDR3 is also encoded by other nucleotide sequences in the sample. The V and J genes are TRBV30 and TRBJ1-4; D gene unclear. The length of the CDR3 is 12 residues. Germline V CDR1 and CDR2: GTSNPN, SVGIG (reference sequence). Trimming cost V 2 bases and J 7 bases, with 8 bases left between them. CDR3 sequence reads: CAWSLRGEKLFF. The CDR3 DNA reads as TGTGCCTGGAGTTTGCGGGGTGAAAAACTGTTTTTT.

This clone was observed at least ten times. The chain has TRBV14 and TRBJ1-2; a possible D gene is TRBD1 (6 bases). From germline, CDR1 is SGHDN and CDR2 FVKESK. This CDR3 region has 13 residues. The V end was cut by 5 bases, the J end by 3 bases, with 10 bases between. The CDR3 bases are TGTGCCAGCAGCTACGCAGGGGACTATGGCTACACCTTC. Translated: CASSYAGDYGYTF.

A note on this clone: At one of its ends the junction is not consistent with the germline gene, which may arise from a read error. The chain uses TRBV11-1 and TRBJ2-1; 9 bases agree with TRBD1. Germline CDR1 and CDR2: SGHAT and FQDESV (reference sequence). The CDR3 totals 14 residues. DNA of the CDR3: TGTGCCAGCAGCTTACAACAGGGGGCCGATGAGCAGCTCTTC. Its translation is CASSLQQGADEQLF.

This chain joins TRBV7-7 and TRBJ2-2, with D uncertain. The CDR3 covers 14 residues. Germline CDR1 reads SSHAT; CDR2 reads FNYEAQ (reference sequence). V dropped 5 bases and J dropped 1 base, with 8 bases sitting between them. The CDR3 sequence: CASSDDGNTGELFF. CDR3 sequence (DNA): TGTGCCAGCAGCGACGACGGGAACACCGGGGAGCTGTTTTTT.

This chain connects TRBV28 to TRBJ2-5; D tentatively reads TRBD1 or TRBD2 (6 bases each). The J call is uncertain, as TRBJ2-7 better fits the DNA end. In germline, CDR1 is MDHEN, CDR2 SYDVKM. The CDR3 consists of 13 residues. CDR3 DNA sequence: TGTGCCAGCAGCTTGGAAGGGGGGCGCGAGCAGTACTTC. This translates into CASSLEGGREQYF.

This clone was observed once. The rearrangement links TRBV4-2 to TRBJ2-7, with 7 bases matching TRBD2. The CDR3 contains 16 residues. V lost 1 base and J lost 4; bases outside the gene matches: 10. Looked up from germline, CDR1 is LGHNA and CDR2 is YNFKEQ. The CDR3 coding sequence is TGTGCCAGCAGCCAAGTGCGGGAGTGGAGAATATACGAGCAGTACTTC. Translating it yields CASSQVREWRIYEQYF.

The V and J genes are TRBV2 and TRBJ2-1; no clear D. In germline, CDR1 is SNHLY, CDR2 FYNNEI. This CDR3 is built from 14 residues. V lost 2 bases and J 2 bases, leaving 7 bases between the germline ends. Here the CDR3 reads CASSERGAYNEQFF. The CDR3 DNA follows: TGTGCCAGCAGTGAACGAGGAGCCTACAATGAGCAGTTCTTC. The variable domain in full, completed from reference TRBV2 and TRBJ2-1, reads EPEVTQTPSHQVTQMGQEVILRCVPISNHLYFYWYRQILGQKVEFLVSFYNNEISEKSEIFDDQFSVERPDGSNFTLKIRSTKLEDSAMYFCASSERGAYNEQFFGPGTRLTVL.

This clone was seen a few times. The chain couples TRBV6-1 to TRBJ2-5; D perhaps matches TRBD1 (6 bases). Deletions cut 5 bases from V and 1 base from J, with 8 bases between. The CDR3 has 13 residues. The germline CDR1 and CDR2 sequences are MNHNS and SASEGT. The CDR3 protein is CASSPGAQETQYF. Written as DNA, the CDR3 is TGTGCCAGCAGTCCAGGGGCCCAAGAGACCCAGTACTTC.

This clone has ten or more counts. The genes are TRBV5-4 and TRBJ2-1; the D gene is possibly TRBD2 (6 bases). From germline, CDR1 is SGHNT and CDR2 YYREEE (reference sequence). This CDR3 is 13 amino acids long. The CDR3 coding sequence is TGTGCGGGGGGAGGCCAAGGGTACAATGAGCAGTTCTTC. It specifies CAGGGQGYNEQFF.

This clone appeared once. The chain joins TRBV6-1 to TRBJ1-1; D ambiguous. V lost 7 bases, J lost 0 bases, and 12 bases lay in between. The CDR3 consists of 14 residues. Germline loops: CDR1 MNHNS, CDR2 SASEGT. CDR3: CASTRATMNTEAFF. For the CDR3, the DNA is TGTGCCAGCACCCGCGCTACGATGAACACTGAAGCTTTCTTT.

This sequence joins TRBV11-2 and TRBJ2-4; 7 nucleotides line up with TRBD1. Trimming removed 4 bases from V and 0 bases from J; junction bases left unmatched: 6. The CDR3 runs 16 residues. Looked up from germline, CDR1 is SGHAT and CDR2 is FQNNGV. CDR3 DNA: TGTGCCAGCAGCTCCATGGACAGGCTAGCCAAAAACATTCAGTACTTC. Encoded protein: CASSSMDRLAKNIQYF.

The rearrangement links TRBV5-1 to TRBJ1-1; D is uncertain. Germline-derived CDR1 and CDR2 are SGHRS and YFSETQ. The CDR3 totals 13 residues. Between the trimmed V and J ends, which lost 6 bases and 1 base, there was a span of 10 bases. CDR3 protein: CASNSGWNTEAFF. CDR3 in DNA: TGCGCCAGCAATTCAGGCTGGAACACTGAAGCTTTCTTT.

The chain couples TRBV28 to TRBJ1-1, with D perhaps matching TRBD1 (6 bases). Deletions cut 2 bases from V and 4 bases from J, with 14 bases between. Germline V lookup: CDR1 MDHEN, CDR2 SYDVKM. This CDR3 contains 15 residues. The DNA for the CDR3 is TGTGCCAGCAGTTTAACAGGGTTCATAGGCACTGAAGCTTTCTTT. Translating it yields CASSLTGFIGTEAFF.

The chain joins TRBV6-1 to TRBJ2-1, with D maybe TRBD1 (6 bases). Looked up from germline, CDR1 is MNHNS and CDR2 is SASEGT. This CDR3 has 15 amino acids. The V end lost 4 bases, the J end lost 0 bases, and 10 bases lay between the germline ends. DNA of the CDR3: TGTGCCAGCAGTGGGGACACGAGCTCCTACAATGAGCAGTTCTTC. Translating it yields CASSGDTSSYNEQFF.

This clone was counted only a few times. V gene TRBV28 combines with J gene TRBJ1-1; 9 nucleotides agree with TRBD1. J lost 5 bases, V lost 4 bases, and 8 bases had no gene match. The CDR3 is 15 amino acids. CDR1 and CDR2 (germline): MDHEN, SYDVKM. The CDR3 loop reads CASSSTGTGRTEAFF. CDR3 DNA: TGTGCCAGCAGTTCCACCGGGACAGGGAGGACTGAAGCTTTCTTT.

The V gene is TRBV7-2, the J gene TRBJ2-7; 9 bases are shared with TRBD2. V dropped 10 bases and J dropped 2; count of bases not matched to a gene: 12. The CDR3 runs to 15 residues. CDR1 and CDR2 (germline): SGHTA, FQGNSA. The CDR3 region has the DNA TGTGCCATTACCCCCTGGACTAGCGACACCTACGAGCAGTACTTC. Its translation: CAITPWTSDTYEQYF.

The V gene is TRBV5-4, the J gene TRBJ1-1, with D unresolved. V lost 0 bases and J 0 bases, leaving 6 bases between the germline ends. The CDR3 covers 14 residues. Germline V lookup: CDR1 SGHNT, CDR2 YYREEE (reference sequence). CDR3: CASSLAMVNTEAFF. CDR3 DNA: TGTGCCAGCAGCTTGGCTATGGTGAACACTGAAGCTTTCTTT. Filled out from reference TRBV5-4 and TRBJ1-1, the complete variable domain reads ETGVTQSPTHLIKTRGQQVTLRCSSQSGHNTVSWYQQALGQGPQFIFQYYREEENGRGNFPPRFSGLQFPNYSSELNVNALELDDSALYLCASSLAMVNTEAFFGQGTRLTVV.

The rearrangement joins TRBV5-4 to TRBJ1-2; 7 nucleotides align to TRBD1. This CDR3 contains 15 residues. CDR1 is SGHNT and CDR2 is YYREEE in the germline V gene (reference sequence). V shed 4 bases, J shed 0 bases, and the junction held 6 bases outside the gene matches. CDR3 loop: CASSEGQTANYGYTF. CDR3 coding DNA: TGTGCCAGCAGCGAGGGACAGACAGCTAACTATGGCTACACCTTC. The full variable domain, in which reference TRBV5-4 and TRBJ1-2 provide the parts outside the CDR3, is ETGVTQSPTHLIKTRGQQVTLRCSSQSGHNTVSWYQQALGQGPQFIFQYYREEENGRGNFPPRFSGLQFPNYSSELNVNALELDDSALYLCASSEGQTANYGYTFGSGTRLTVV.

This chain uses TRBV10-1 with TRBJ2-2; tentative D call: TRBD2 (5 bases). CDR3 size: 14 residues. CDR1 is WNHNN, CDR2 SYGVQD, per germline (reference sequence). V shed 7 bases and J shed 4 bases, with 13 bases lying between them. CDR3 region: CASTGVGGTGELFF. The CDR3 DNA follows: TGCGCCAGCACCGGGGTGGGTGGCACCGGGGAGCTGTTTTTT.

For the CDR3, the DNA is TGTGCCAGCAGTCCGCTCCCGGCCAACAATCAGCCCCAGCATTTT. This encodes CASSPLPANNQPQHF. The genes are TRBV6-5 and TRBJ1-5; D is ambiguous. The ends were cut back, 5 bases at V and 3 bases at J, with 14 bases in the middle. The CDR3 sequence is 15 residues long. Germline V CDR1 and CDR2: MNHEY, SVGAGI.

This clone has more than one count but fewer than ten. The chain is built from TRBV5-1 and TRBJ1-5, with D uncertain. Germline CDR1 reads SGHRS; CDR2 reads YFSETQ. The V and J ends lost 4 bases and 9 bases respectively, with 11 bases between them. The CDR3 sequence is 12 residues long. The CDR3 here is CASSTGRGPQHF. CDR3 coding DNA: TGCGCCAGCAGCACTGGACGGGGGCCCCAGCATTTT.